These 12 T cell receptor beta chains were sequenced from one sample in a study of CD8+CD57+ T cells in acquired aplastic anemia. Only patients with CD8+CD57+ cell expansion on flow cytometry were chosen for sequencing. For CDR3 and TCR beta VDJ profiling, genomic DNA was the template used. One entry per CDR3 protein, called by TCRdb with MiXCR from the reads. The data show 150,000 or so distinct CDR3 sequences, 47% seen once. Sequenced: sorted CD4+, CD8+, or CD8+CD57+ T cells (not recorded which) from PBMCs. The receptors stem from a human donor with aplastic anemia.

The chain recombines TRBV25-1 with TRBJ2-3; 9 positions agree with TRBD2. The CDR3 runs 16 residues. Germline CDR1 MGHDK, CDR2 SYGVNS. V was clipped by 3 bases and J by 1 base; unmatched bases: 5. CDR3 coding DNA: TGTGCCAGCAGTGAGGGACTAGCTTTAGGCACAGATACGCAGTATTTT. Its translation: CASSEGLALGTDTQYF. Full variable domain (remainder filled in from reference TRBV25-1 and TRBJ2-3): EADIYQTPRYLVIGTGKKITLECSQTMGHDKMYWYQQDPGMELHLIHYSYGVNSTEKGDLSSESTVSRIRTEHFPLTLESARPSHTSQYLCASSEGLALGTDTQYFGPGTRLTVL.

The genes are TRBV20-1 and TRBJ1-5; D not resolved. The V end lost 2 bases, the J end lost 5 bases, and 13 bases lay between the germline ends. Looked up from germline, CDR1 is DFQATT and CDR2 is SNEGSKA (reference sequence). CDR3 length equals 14 residues. The CDR3 protein is CSARIGQSHQPQHF. The CDR3 DNA reads TGCAGTGCTAGAATAGGTCAGAGCCATCAGCCCCAGCATTTT.

This clonotype was detected many times. The V call is TRBV6-1, the J call TRBJ2-2; D is possibly TRBD1 or TRBD2 (5 bases each). The CDR3 has 14 residues. CDR1 and CDR2 from the germline V gene are MNHNS and SASEGT. V was shortened by 4 bases and J by 5 bases, with 11 bases between the two germline ends. The chain's CDR3 is CASSVLGDTGELFF. In DNA form, the CDR3 reads TGTGCCAGCAGTGTCTTGGGGGATACCGGGGAGCTGTTTTTT.

This clonotype was recorded a few times. The chain has TRBV4-1 and TRBJ2-1; 11 positions agree with TRBD2. This CDR3 region has 17 residues. Germline V gene data show CDR1 as MGHRA and CDR2 as YSYEKL. The trim removed 0 bases at V and 1 base at J, leaving 2 bases unmatched. The CDR3 DNA sequence: TGCGCCAGCAGCCAAGAAGTAGCGGGGGGGTCCTACAATGAGCAGTTCTTC. Translated, it gives CASSQEVAGGSYNEQFF.

The chain joins TRBV29-1 to TRBJ2-5, with 9 bases identical to TRBD1. The CDR3 loop spans 14 amino acids. After removal of 6 bases from V and 0 bases from J, the junction contained 5 bases not matched to a gene. Germline V CDR1 and CDR2: SQVTM, ANQGSEA. This chain's CDR3 is CSVDNRGHQETQYF. As DNA, the CDR3 is TGCAGCGTCGACAACAGGGGGCACCAAGAGACCCAGTACTTC. Looking up the rest from reference TRBV29-1 and TRBJ2-5 gives the full variable domain: SAVISQKPSRDICQRGTSLTIQCQVDSQVTMMFWYRQQPGQSLTLIATANQGSEATYESGFVIDKFPISRPNLTFSTLTVSNMSPEDSSIYLCSVDNRGHQETQYFGPGTRLLVL.

The chain joins TRBV20-1 to TRBJ2-3; 12 bases are shared with TRBD2. Germline V gives CDR1 DFQATT, CDR2 SNEGSKA (reference sequence). The J segment lost 8 bases and the V segment lost 4 bases, leaving 10 bases of the junction unmatched. The CDR3 sequence is 15 residues long. The CDR3 nucleotides are TGCAGTGCTACTTTCCTAGCGGGGGGGCGGGGTACGCAGTATTTT. Its protein is CSATFLAGGRGTQYF.

Details on this clonotype: One base away lies a much larger clone, so this may be a sequencing read error. The conserved phenylalanine or tryptophan is not found at the CDR3 terminus, so this likely reflects a read error. The rearrangement joins TRBV5-1 to TRBJ2-2, with TRBD1 as a possible D gene (5 bases). Germline V gene lookup returns CDR1 SGHRS and CDR2 YFSETQ. The CDR3 has 15 amino acids. V shed 1 base and J shed 2 bases, with 9 bases lying between them. CDR3: CASSLYQGNTGELFL. The CDR3 region has the DNA TGCGCCAGCAGCTTGTACCAGGGCAACACCGGGGAGCTGTTTCTT.

The chain is built from TRBV10-3 and TRBJ2-1; 16 bases match TRBD2. There are 14 residues in the CDR3. Per the germline V gene, CDR1 is ENHRY and CDR2 is SYGVKD. J was trimmed by 10 bases and V by 7 bases; bases with no gene match: 4. Written as DNA, the CDR3 is TGTGCCATCACAGGGACTAGCGGGAGGGACGAGCAGTTCTTC. It specifies CAITGTSGRDEQFF.

DNA for the CDR3: TGCAGTGCTATTCTGCCGGGCAGGGAAAATTCACCCCTCCACTTT. This encodes CSAILPGRENSPLHF. The rearrangement uses TRBV20-1 and TRBJ1-6; tentative D call: TRBD1 (5 bases). Trimming removed 4 bases from V and 7 bases from J, with 17 bases in between. Germline CDR1 reads DFQATT; CDR2 reads SNEGSKA (reference sequence). The CDR3 contains 15 residues.

This clonotype was recorded a few times. A read error may account for a junction end that differs from germline. V gene TRBV7-9 combines with J gene TRBJ1-1, with D unresolved. Germline CDR1 and CDR2: SEHNR and FQNEAQ (reference sequence). This CDR3 is built from 15 residues. CDR3 sequence reads: CVSSSLVATNTEAFF. In nucleotides, the CDR3 is TGTGTCAGCAGCTCCCTGGTGGCAACGAACACTGAAGCTTTCTTT.

The J gene is TRBJ2-3, the V gene TRBV7-9; D tentatively fits TRBD1 or TRBD2 (5 bases each). The CDR3 is 12 amino acids. The ends were cut back, 6 bases at V and 4 bases at J, with 8 bases in the middle. CDR1 is SEHNR and CDR2 is FQNEAQ in the germline V gene (reference sequence). The CDR3 DNA reads TGTGCCAGCAGACTAGGGGCAGATACGCAGTATTTT. As protein: CASRLGADTQYF.

The chain links TRBV20-1 to TRBJ1-1; a possible D gene is TRBD1 (5 bases). The V and J ends lost 2 bases and 8 bases respectively, with 21 bases between them. CDR1 is DFQATT and CDR2 is SNEGSKA in the germline V gene (reference sequence). The CDR3 is 15 amino acids. The CDR3 nucleotides read TGCAGTGCTAGACCACAACTGGGGGTTTCGACGGAAGCTTTCTTT. The encoded protein is CSARPQLGVSTEAFF.